The source of this TCR beta chain is a study of T cell repertoires in cytomegalovirus infection. Study observations and caveats: HLA-C-restricted CMV clonotypes gave the most frequent clonotype in two of eight donors.

As concerns this clonotype: The antigen remains undetermined.

V gave up 0 bases and J gave up 0 bases; unmatched junction bases: 10. Germline CDR1 is MNHEY and CDR2 is SVGEGT. The CDR3 is made up of 19 amino acids. TCRdb independently ran MiXCR on the reads; one entry per CDR3 protein. The sample yields roughly 920,000 distinct CDR3 sequences, around 30% seen once. This TCR derives from a human donor in good health (CMV status not recorded). Some clones in this sample may be carry-over from other donors' samples. V is TRBV6-2 or TRBV6-3 and J is TRBJ2-3, with 9 nucleotides matching TRBD2. Sequencing used cultured CD8+ T cells from PBMCs, obtained from culture after CMV antigen stimulation. The CDR3 is CASSYSSLAGISSTDTQYF. CDR3 DNA sequence: TGTGCCAGCAGTTACTCGAGCCTAGCGGGGATTTCTAGCACAGATACGCAGTATTTT.